Below are 20 T cell receptor beta chains sequenced from a single sample in a study of prognosis after radiotherapy for stage I lung cancer. It was by two-round multiplex PCR that TCR beta CDR3 was amplified from genomic DNA. Gene-specific primers for each TRBV and TRBJ gene drove first-round PCR. TCRdb re-analysed the multiplex PCR reads in MiXCR, keeping a single row per CDR3 protein. The sample lists about 14,000 distinct CDR3 sequences; around 48% were seen once. Sequenced here: PBMCs, sampled before or after stereotactic body radiation therapy (not recorded which). The receptors were gathered from a donor over 45 with non-small cell lung cancer.

This clonotype is labeled as medium-sized. The chain has TRBV28 and TRBJ2-7; the match to TRBD2 covers 7 bases. The length of the CDR3 is 14 residues. CDR1 and CDR2 (germline): MDHEN, SYDVKM. V gave up 3 bases and J gave up 0 bases; unmatched junction bases: 2. CDR3 residues: CASSFSGYSYEQYF. For the CDR3, the DNA is TGTGCCAGCAGTTTTAGCGGGTACTCCTACGAGCAGTACTTC. Full variable domain (outside the CDR3, taken from reference TRBV28 and TRBJ2-7): DVKVTQSSRYLVKRTGEKVFLECVQDMDHENMFWYRQDPGLGLRLIYFSYDVKMKEKGDIPEGYSVSREKKERFSLILESASTNQTSMYLCASSFSGYSYEQYFGPGTRLTVT.

This clonotype was counted ten times or more. The chain joins TRBV5-1 to TRBJ1-1; D may be TRBD1 (5 bases). Germline loops: CDR1 SGHRS, CDR2 YFSETQ. This CDR3 is 13 amino acids long. The V and J ends lost 5 bases and 1 base respectively, with 9 bases between them. The CDR3 sequence: CASSRDRNTEAFF. Written as DNA, the CDR3 is TGCGCCAGCAGTCGCGACAGGAACACTGAAGCTTTCTTT.

There are many counts of this clonotype. The chain links TRBV6-1 to TRBJ1-5; D is unclear. There are 13 residues in the CDR3. V was clipped by 5 bases and J by 6 bases, with 11 bases between them. Germline V gene sequence: CDR1 MNHNS, CDR2 SASEGT. The CDR3 nucleotides are TGTGCCAGCAGTACGAGAGATGGTCAGCCCCAGCATTTT. Translating gives CASSTRDGQPQHF.

In this sample, this clonotype is medium-sized. This chain uses TRBV2 with TRBJ2-7; TRBD2 matches 8 bases. The CDR3 is 14 amino acids. Trimming removed 6 bases from V and 0 bases from J; junction bases left unmatched: 4. CDR1 SNHLY and CDR2 FYNNEI come from the germline V gene. The CDR3 bases are TGTGCCAGCAGGTCGGGGACTAGCTCCTACGAGCAGTACTTC. It is translated as CASRSGTSSYEQYF.

The chain uses TRBV6-2 or TRBV6-3 and TRBJ1-1; TRBD1 might be the D (5 bases). The CDR3 covers 16 residues. Germline CDR1 is MNHEY and CDR2 is SVGEGT. V was clipped by 5 bases and J by 7 bases, with 23 bases between them. This chain's CDR3 is CASSESTAMAPIEAFF. The DNA for the CDR3 is TGTGCCAGCAGTGAATCGACAGCGATGGCGCCTATTGAAGCTTTCTTT.

For this clonotype: A far larger clone lies a single base away; this is likely a read error. The chain joins TRBV6-8 to TRBJ2-7; a possible D gene is TRBD1 (5 bases). CDR3 length: 13 residues. Germline V gives CDR1 MNHGY, CDR2 SAAAGT. CDR3 DNA: TGTGCCAGCAGTGCCTCGACAGCCTACGATCAGTACTTC. Protein sequence: CASSASTAYDQYF.

CDR3 DNA sequence: TGTGCCAGCAGCCCCTCGGGCATTGAAACAGATACGCAGTATTTT. Encoded protein: CASSPSGIETDTQYF. This chain links TRBV12-3 or TRBV12-4 with TRBJ2-3; no clear D. This CDR3 spans 15 amino acids. Trimming cost V 6 bases and J 3 bases, with 16 bases left between them.

The sample holds a few counts of this clonotype. The J gene is TRBJ2-3, the V gene TRBV12-3 or TRBV12-4, with a tentative D call TRBD2 (5 bases). Between the trimmed V and J ends, which lost 3 bases and 4 bases, there was a span of 14 bases. The CDR3 is 15 residues long. As DNA, the CDR3 is TGTGCCAGCAGTTTTTTGGGTCGGGAACCAGATACGCAGTATTTT. Its protein product is CASSFLGREPDTQYF.

The chain joins TRBV28 to TRBJ1-1; the D is unclear. Germline V lookup: CDR1 MDHEN, CDR2 SYDVKM. Trimming stripped 5 bases from V and 11 bases from J, with 15 bases between. The CDR3 totals 12 residues. The DNA of the CDR3 is TGTGCCAGCAGTGCTAGGAACCGCGTGGCTTTCTTT. It yields the protein CASSARNRVAFF. Complete variable domain (other parts from reference TRBV28 and TRBJ1-1): DVKVTQSSRYLVKRTGEKVFLECVQDMDHENMFWYRQDPGLGLRLIYFSYDVKMKEKGDIPEGYSVSREKKERFSLILESASTNQTSMYLCASSARNRVAFFGQGTRLTVV.

This clonotype showed up just a few times. A read error likely explains this, since a far larger clone differs by one base. The J gene is TRBJ2-5, the V gene TRBV6-2 or TRBV6-3; D is perhaps TRBD2 (7 bases). The J call is in doubt because the DNA end fits TRBJ2-1 better. The CDR3 consists of 15 residues. CDR1 and CDR2 (germline): MNHEY, SVGEGT. In nucleotides, the CDR3 is TGTGTCAGCAGTGCGGGGGCGGCTACGAGAAATGAGCAGTTCTTC. Its translation is CVSSAGAATRNEQFF.

The CDR3, as DNA: TGCAGTGCTGGGGAAGACTCTGGAAACACCATATATTTT. This sequence encodes CSAGEDSGNTIYF. J is TRBJ1-3 and V is TRBV20-1; unclear D gene. Trimming stripped 5 bases from V and 0 bases from J, with 8 bases between. Germline CDR1 and CDR2: DFQATT and SNEGSKA (reference sequence). The CDR3 runs 13 residues.

This clonotype is deemed medium-sized. This chain uses TRBV30 with TRBJ2-3; 7 nucleotides agree with TRBD2. The CDR3 sequence is 14 residues long. Germline CDR1 is GTSNPN and CDR2 is SVGIG (reference sequence). The ends lost 2 bases at V and 1 base at J; junction bases unmatched: 3. The CDR3 loop reads CAWSLAGGTDTQYF. CDR3 coding DNA: TGTGCCTGGAGTCTGGCGGGAGGCACAGATACGCAGTATTTT.

This clonotype was picked up one time. The chain is built from TRBV20-1 and TRBJ2-7; 9 nucleotides agree with TRBD1. Trimming cost V 3 bases and J 10 bases; bases outside gene matches: 13. CDR1 DFQATT and CDR2 SNEGSKA come from the germline V gene (reference sequence). The CDR3 consists of 14 residues. CDR3 sequence: CSASHDRGSSYQYF. The CDR3 DNA is TGCAGTGCTAGCCACGACAGGGGGTCATCCTACCAGTACTTC.

Comments on this clonotype: This likely came from a read error, as a far larger clone is one base away. The genes are TRBV6-1 and TRBJ2-1, with 8 bases fitting TRBD2. The CDR3 has 15 amino acids. V shed 6 bases, J shed 12 bases, and the junction held 16 bases outside the gene matches. Germline V gives CDR1 MNHNS, CDR2 SASEGT. The CDR3 DNA reads as TGTGCCAGCAGGCCAGCGGGAGAAGGGGTAAGGCGGCAGTTCTTC. As protein: CASRPAGEGVRRQFF.

This clonotype was observed many times. This sequence joins TRBV5-6 and TRBJ2-2, with 9 bases aligning to TRBD1. In germline, CDR1 is SGHDT, CDR2 YYEEEE. The CDR3 has 16 amino acids. J gave up 5 bases and V 2 bases, and 7 bases lay outside the gene matches. In DNA form, the CDR3 reads TGTGCCAGCAGCTTTACGGGGACAGGGCTAACCGGGGAGCTGTTTTTT. The encoded protein is CASSFTGTGLTGELFF. The entire variable domain, with the rest obtained from reference TRBV5-6 and TRBJ2-2, is as follows: DAGVTQSPTHLIKTRGQQVTLRCSPKSGHDTVSWYQQALGQGPQFIFQYYEEEERQRGNFPDRFSGHQFPNYSSELNVNALLLGDSALYLCASSFTGTGLTGELFFGEGSRLTVL.

This clonotype has ten or more counts. This may arise from a read error, as a much more abundant clone is one base away. The chain recombines TRBV9 with TRBJ2-7; D uncertain. The CDR3 has 13 amino acids. Trimming cost V 2 bases and J 2 bases, with 8 bases left between them. Germline CDR1 reads SGDLS; CDR2 reads YYNGEE. The CDR3 DNA reads as TGTGCCAGCAGCGTGAGCCAAGCCTACGAGCAGTACTTC. This sequence encodes CASSVSQAYEQYF.

By share, this clonotype ranks as medium-sized. The V call is TRBV7-2, the J call TRBJ2-3, with TRBD2 matching 9 bases. Germline V gene lookup returns CDR1 SGHTA and CDR2 FQGNSA. The CDR3 is made up of 14 amino acids. Germline trimming cut 5 bases from V and 6 bases from J; bases unmatched to any gene: 6. CDR3 DNA: TGTGCCAGCAGCGAGGGACTAGCCCCCGATACGCAGTATTTT. Translation gives CASSEGLAPDTQYF.

This clonotype was counted a few times. This chain links TRBV5-1 with TRBJ1-6; 7 bases align to TRBD1. The CDR3 has 15 amino acids. CDR1 SGHRS and CDR2 YFSETQ come from the germline V gene. The trim removed 5 bases at V and 5 bases at J, leaving 7 bases unmatched. The CDR3 here is CASREGGYDNSPLHF. The CDR3 DNA reads as TGCGCCAGCAGAGAAGGGGGCTATGATAATTCACCCCTCCACTTT.

A remark on this clonotype: Since a far larger clone is one base different, this is likely a read error. The CDR3 sequence is CSARQSGSMETQFF. As DNA, the CDR3 is TGCAGTGCTAGACAGAGCGGGAGTATGGAGACCCAGTTCTTC. The V gene is TRBV20-1, the J gene TRBJ2-1; TRBD2 matches at 8 bases. J lost 13 bases, V lost 2 bases, and 13 bases had no gene match. Germline assignment: CDR1 DFQATT and CDR2 SNEGSKA (reference sequence). The CDR3 totals 14 residues.

Turning to this clonotype: A read error is the likely source, as a far larger clone sits one nucleotide away. The chain recombines TRBV20-1 with TRBJ1-6; no firm D call. CDR3 length equals 11 residues. Germline CDR1 reads DFQATT; CDR2 reads SNEGSKA (reference sequence). CDR3 in amino acids: CSARDNAEALF. CDR3 DNA sequence: TGCAGTGCTAGAGATAACGCTGAAGCTCTCTTT.